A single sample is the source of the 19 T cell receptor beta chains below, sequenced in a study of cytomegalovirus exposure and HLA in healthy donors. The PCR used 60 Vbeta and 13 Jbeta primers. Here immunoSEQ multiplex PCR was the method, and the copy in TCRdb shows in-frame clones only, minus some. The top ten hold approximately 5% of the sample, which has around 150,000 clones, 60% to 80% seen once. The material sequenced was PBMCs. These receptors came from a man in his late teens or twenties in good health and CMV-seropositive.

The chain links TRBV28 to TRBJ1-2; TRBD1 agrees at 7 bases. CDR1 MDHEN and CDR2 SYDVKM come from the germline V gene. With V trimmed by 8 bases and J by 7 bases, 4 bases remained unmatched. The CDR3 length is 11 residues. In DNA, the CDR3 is TGTGCCAGCCTCAGGGGGAGTGGCTACACCTTC. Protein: CASLRGSGYTF.

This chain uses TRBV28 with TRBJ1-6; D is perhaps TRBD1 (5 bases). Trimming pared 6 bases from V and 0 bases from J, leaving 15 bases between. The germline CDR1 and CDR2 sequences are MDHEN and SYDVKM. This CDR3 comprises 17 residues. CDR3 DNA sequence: TGTGCCAGCAGCCTGGGGGACGGGAGCTCCTATAATTCACCCCTCCACTTT. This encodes CASSLGDGSSYNSPLHF.

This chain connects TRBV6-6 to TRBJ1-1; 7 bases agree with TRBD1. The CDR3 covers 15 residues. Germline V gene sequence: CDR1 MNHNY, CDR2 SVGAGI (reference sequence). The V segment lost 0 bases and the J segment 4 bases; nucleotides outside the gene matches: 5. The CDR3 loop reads CASSYSGAGGTEAFF. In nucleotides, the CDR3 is TGTGCCAGCAGTTACTCGGGGGCAGGGGGCACTGAAGCTTTCTTT.

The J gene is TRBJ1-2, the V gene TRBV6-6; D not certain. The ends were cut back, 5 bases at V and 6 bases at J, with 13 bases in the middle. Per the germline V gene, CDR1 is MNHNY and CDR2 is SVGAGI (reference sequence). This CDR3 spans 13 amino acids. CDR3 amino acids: CASSPRGFDGYTF. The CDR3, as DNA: TGTGCCAGCAGTCCCCGAGGTTTTGATGGCTACACCTTC.

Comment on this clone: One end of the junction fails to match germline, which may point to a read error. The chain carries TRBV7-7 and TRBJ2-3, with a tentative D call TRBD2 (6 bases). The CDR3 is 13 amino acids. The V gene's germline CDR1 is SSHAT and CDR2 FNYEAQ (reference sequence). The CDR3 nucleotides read TGTGCTAGCAGCTTAGGGACTGCCGAAACGCAGTATTTT. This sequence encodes CASSLGTAETQYF. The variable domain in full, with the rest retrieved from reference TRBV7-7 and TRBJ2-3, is GAGVSQSPRYKVTKRGQDVTLRCDPISSHATLYWYQQALGQGPEFLTYFNYEAQPDKSGLPSDRFSAERPEGSISTLTIQRTEQRDSAMYRCASSLGTAETQYFGPGTRLTVL.

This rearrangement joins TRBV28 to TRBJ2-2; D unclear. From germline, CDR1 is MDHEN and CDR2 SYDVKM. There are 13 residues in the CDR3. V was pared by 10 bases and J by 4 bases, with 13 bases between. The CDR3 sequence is CATLLRSTGELFF. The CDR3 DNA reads TGTGCCACCCTCCTTAGGAGCACCGGGGAGCTGTTTTTT.

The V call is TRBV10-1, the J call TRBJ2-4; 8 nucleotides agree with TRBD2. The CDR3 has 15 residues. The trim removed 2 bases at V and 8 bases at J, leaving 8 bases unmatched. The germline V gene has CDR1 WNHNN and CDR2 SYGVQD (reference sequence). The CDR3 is CASSESSGVGDIQYF. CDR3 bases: TGCGCCAGCAGTGAGAGTAGCGGGGTAGGGGACATTCAGTACTTC.

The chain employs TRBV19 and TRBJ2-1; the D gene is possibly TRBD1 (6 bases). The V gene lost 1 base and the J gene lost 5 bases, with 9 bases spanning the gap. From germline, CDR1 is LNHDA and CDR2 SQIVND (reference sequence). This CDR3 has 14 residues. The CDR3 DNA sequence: TGTGCCAGTAGTATAGTCGACAGGAACAATGAGCAGTTCTTC. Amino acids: CASSIVDRNNEQFF.

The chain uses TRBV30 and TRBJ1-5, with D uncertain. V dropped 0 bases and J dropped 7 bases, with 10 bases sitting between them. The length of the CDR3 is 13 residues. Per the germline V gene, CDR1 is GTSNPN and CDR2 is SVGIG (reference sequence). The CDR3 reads CAWSVGGGQPQHF. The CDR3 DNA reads TGTGCCTGGAGTGTAGGCGGAGGGCAGCCCCAGCATTTT.

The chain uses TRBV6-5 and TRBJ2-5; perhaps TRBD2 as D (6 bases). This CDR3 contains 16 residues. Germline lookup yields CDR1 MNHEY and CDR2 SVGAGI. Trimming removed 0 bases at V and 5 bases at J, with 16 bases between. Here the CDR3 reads CASSYSRDRVFETQYF. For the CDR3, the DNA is TGTGCCAGCAGTTACTCGCGGGACCGAGTATTTGAGACCCAGTACTTC.

The CDR3 is CASSLGQAANTEAFF. The CDR3 region has the DNA TGTGCCAGCAGTTTAGGACAGGCAGCGAACACTGAAGCTTTCTTT. The V call is TRBV6-5, the J call TRBJ1-1; 7 nucleotides line up with TRBD1. With 4 bases clipped from V and 1 base from J, the junction kept 6 bases outside the gene matches. Germline V gene sequence: CDR1 MNHEY, CDR2 SVGAGI. This CDR3 has 15 residues.

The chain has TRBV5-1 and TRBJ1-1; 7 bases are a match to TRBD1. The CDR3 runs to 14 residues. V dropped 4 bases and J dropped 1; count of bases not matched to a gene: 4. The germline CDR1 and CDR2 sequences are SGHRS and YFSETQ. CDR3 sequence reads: CASSQRTGNTEAFF. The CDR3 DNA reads TGCGCCAGCAGCCAAAGGACAGGGAACACTGAAGCTTTCTTT.

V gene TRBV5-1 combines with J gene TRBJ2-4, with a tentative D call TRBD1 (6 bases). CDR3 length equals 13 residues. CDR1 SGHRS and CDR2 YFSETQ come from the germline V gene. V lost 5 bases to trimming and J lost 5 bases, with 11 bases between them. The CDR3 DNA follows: TGCGCCAGCAGTTATGGGGGCGAAAACATTCAGTACTTC. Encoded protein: CASSYGGENIQYF.

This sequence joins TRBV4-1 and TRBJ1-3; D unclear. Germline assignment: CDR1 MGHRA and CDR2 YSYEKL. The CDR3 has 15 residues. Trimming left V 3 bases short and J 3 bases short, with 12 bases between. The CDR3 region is CASSQVPRVGNTIYF. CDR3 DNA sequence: TGCGCCAGCAGCCAGGTTCCTCGGGTTGGAAACACCATATATTTT.

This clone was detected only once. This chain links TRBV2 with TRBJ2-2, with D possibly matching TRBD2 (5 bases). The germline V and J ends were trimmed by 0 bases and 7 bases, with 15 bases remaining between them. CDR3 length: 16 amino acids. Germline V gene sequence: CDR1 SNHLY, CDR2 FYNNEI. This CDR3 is CASSEALIRAGGELFF. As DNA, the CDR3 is TGTGCCAGCAGTGAAGCTTTGATCCGGGCGGGCGGGGAGCTGTTTTTT. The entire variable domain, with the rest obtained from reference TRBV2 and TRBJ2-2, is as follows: EPEVTQTPSHQVTQMGQEVILRCVPISNHLYFYWYRQILGQKVEFLVSFYNNEISEKSEIFDDQFSVERPDGSNFTLKIRSTKLEDSAMYFCASSEALIRAGGELFFGEGSRLTVL.

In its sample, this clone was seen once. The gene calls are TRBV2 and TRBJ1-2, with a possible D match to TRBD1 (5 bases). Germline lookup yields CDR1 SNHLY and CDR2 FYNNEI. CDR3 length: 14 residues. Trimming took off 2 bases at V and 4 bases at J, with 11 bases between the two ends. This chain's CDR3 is CASSEPQAFYGYTF. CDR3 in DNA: TGTGCCAGCAGTGAACCACAGGCCTTCTATGGCTACACCTTC. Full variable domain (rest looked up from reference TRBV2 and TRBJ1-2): EPEVTQTPSHQVTQMGQEVILRCVPISNHLYFYWYRQILGQKVEFLVSFYNNEISEKSEIFDDQFSVERPDGSNFTLKIRSTKLEDSAMYFCASSEPQAFYGYTFGSGTRLTVV.

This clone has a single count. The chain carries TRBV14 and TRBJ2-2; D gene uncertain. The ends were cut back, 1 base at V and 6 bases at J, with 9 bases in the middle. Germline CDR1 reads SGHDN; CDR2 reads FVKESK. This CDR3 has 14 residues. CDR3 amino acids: CASSQGWAPGELFF. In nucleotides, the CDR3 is TGTGCCAGCAGCCAAGGCTGGGCTCCCGGGGAGCTGTTTTTT.

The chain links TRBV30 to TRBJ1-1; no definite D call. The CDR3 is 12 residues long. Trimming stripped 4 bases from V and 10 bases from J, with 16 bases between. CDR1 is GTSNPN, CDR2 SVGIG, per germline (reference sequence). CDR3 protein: CAWTAEYSSAFF. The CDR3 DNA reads TGTGCCTGGACCGCTGAATACTCTTCAGCTTTCTTT.

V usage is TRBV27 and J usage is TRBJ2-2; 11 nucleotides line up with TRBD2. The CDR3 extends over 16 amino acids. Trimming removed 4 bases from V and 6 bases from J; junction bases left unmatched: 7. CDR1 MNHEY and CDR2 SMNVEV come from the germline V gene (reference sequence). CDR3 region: CASSSPLAGGSGELFF. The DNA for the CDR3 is TGTGCCAGCAGTTCCCCGCTAGCGGGGGGCTCCGGGGAGCTGTTTTTT.